The following is a T cell receptor (beta chain) sequence with its context. Germline CDR1 reads MNHNY; CDR2 reads SVGAGI (reference sequence). Trimming stripped 5 bases from V and 5 bases from J, with 9 bases between. This CDR3 is 12 amino acids long. Profiled with immunoSEQ multiplex PCR; TCRdb holds only in-frame clones, not every one. This table has approximately 1.4 million clones, about 98% appearing once. The sample belongs to a study of shared clonotypes between healthy human individuals. The source of this sequence is a man in his thirties or forties in good health. Sequencing was carried out using naive CD4+ T cells sorted from blood. The sample's subset: CD45RA+ positively selected. This sequence joins TRBV6-6 and TRBJ1-1; D call uncertain. The CDR3 DNA reads as TGTGCCAGCAGTGCCTGGGTAACTGAAGCTTTCTTT. Translating gives CASSAWVTEAFF.